One sample yielded the 23 T cell receptor beta chains listed below, sequenced in a study of control samples from healthy donors and cancer patients. Assay: immunoSEQ multiplex PCR; the TCRdb copy retains only in-frame clones and omits some. This table has more than 95,000 clones, 70% to 90% appearing once. Source material: blood. The receptors here all came from a woman in her seventies in good health.

The J gene is TRBJ1-2, the V gene TRBV5-3; 7 positions agree with TRBD1. TRBV5-3 is labeled an ORF, and its function is uncertain. This CDR3 spans 12 amino acids. Unmatched junction bases numbered 4, after V lost 5 bases and J lost 6 bases. The CDR3 nucleotides read TGTGCCAGAAGAAACAGGGGAAATGGCTACACCTTC. Protein product: CARRNRGNGYTF.

The CDR3 nucleotides are TGCGCCAGCAGTCAATGCTCAGATTACTATGGCTACACCTTC. This translates into CASSQCSDYYGYTF. This chain uses TRBV23-1 with TRBJ1-2, with D unclear. TRBV23-1 is an ORF; its function is uncertain. This CDR3 spans 14 amino acids. V lost 1 base to trimming and J lost 3 bases, with 9 bases between them.

The chain is built from TRBV3-1 (or the pseudogene TRBV3-2) and TRBJ2-7; maybe TRBD1 (5 bases). The CDR3 consists of 13 residues. Germline lookup yields CDR1 LGHDT and CDR2 YNNKEL (reference sequence). Trimming took 5 bases from V and 6 from J, leaving 14 bases between them. The CDR3 region has the DNA TGTGCCAGCAGCAGGGCAAGCACAGGCGAGCAGTACTTC. Its protein is CASSRASTGEQYF.

The chain links TRBV29-1 to TRBJ2-1; TRBD2 matches 9 bases. CDR3 size: 16 residues. V trimming: 7 bases; J trimming: 5 bases; junction bases outside the gene matches: 15. Germline V CDR1 and CDR2: SQVTM, ANQGSEA. The CDR3 nucleotides are TGCAGCGCAAGCGGGGGGCACGCATCGCCAAACAATGAGCAGTTCTTC. Residues: CSASGGHASPNNEQFF.

The chain couples TRBV14 to TRBJ1-1; D is possibly TRBD1 (5 bases). The CDR3 has 14 residues. Germline CDR1 is SGHDN and CDR2 is FVKESK. V was clipped by 4 bases and J by 6 bases, with 15 bases between them. The chain's CDR3 is CASSPVAAGAEAFF. The CDR3 nucleotides read TGTGCCAGCAGCCCGGTCGCGGCGGGGGCTGAAGCTTTCTTT.

There are a few counts of this clone. V is TRBV27 and J is TRBJ1-5, with unresolved D. The CDR3 spans 13 residues. The germline CDR1 and CDR2 sequences are MNHEY and SMNVEV (reference sequence). Between the trimmed V and J ends, which lost 8 bases and 2 bases, there was a span of 10 bases. This CDR3 reads CASGRRGNQPQHF. The CDR3 nucleotides are TGTGCCAGCGGCCGTAGGGGCAATCAGCCCCAGCATTTT.

This clone has just one count. This chain connects TRBV7-6 to TRBJ2-3; D tentatively reads TRBD1 or TRBD2 (6 bases each). The V gene's germline CDR1 is SGHVS and CDR2 FNYEAQ. V was clipped by 1 base and J by 1 base, with 15 bases between them. The CDR3 spans 17 residues. The CDR3 bases are TGTGCCAGCAGCTTAGAGGGGGGCGGGGCCCGCACAGATACGCAGTATTTT. As protein: CASSLEGGGARTDTQYF.

V is TRBV6-5 and J is TRBJ1-1; D may be TRBD1 (6 bases). This CDR3 spans 15 amino acids. The V end lost 0 bases, the J end lost 3 bases, and 11 bases lay between the germline ends. The germline gives CDR1 MNHEY, CDR2 SVGAGI. This CDR3 reads CASSYSGHRDTEAFF. CDR3 DNA: TGTGCCAGCAGTTACTCGGGACACCGGGACACTGAAGCTTTCTTT.

The chain recombines TRBV24-1 with TRBJ1-1; D is possibly TRBD1 (5 bases). CDR3 size: 12 residues. V dropped 3 bases and J dropped 13 bases, with 14 bases sitting between them. The V gene's germline CDR1 is KGHDR and CDR2 SFDVKD. CDR3 nucleotide sequence: TGTGCCACCAGTGATGGGCAGGGCGGGGTTTTCTTT. Translated: CATSDGQGGVFF.

The chain couples TRBV29-1 to TRBJ1-2; no firm D call. The CDR3 is 15 amino acids. CDR1 and CDR2 (germline): SQVTM, ANQGSEA. V shed 1 base and J shed 2 bases, with 14 bases lying between them. CDR3 amino acids: CSVEAPVGRNYGYTF. The CDR3 nucleotides are TGCAGCGTTGAAGCTCCAGTGGGCAGGAACTATGGCTACACCTTC. Full variable domain (missing parts from reference TRBV29-1 and TRBJ1-2): SAVISQKPSRDICQRGTSLTIQCQVDSQVTMMFWYRQQPGQSLTLIATANQGSEATYESGFVIDKFPISRPNLTFSTLTVSNMSPEDSSIYLCSVEAPVGRNYGYTFGSGTRLTVV.

V gene TRBV20-1 combines with J gene TRBJ1-3, with a weak D call TRBD1 (5 bases). The germline CDR1 and CDR2 sequences are DFQATT and SNEGSKA (reference sequence). V lost 3 bases, J lost 1 base, and 7 bases lay in between. This CDR3 has 13 residues. The CDR3 sequence: CSASEGSGNTIYF. CDR3 bases: TGCAGTGCTAGTGAGGGGTCTGGAAACACCATATATTTT.

This chain uses TRBV5-1 with TRBJ2-3; D may be TRBD2 (5 bases). CDR3 length: 14 residues. The germline gives CDR1 SGHRS, CDR2 YFSETQ. With 3 bases removed from V and 2 bases from J, the gap between germline ends came to 10 bases. The CDR3 loop reads CASSSGLPTDTQYF. The CDR3 DNA sequence: TGCGCCAGCAGCTCTGGACTCCCCACAGATACGCAGTATTTT.

This rearrangement joins TRBV18 to TRBJ2-5, with 10 bases that match TRBD2. V trimming: 3 bases; J trimming: 3 bases; junction bases outside the gene matches: 10. Germline V gene lookup returns CDR1 KGHSH and CDR2 LQKENI. The CDR3 covers 17 residues. CDR3 nucleotides: TGTGCCAGCTCACCCACCTTCATAGCGGGGGGAAAAGAGACCCAGTACTTC. This translates into CASSPTFIAGGKETQYF. Complete variable domain (other parts from reference TRBV18 and TRBJ2-5): NAGVMQNPRHLVRRRGQEARLRCSPMKGHSHVYWYRQLPEEGLKFMVYLQKENIIDESGMPKERFSAEFPKEGPSILRIQQVVRGDSAAYFCASSPTFIAGGKETQYFGPGTRLLVL.

This chain uses TRBV28 with TRBJ2-3; tentative D call: TRBD1 (6 bases). The CDR3 has 17 residues. V was trimmed by 11 bases and J by 0 bases, leaving 24 bases between them. CDR1 is MDHEN, CDR2 SYDVKM, per germline. The CDR3 DNA follows: TGTGCCTCCCCCCCCAGGGACACTACAACAAGCACAGATACGCAGTATTTT. As protein: CASPPRDTTTSTDTQYF. The whole variable domain, filled in from reference TRBV28 and TRBJ2-3, reads DVKVTQSSRYLVKRTGEKVFLECVQDMDHENMFWYRQDPGLGLRLIYFSYDVKMKEKGDIPEGYSVSREKKERFSLILESASTNQTSMYLCASPPRDTTTSTDTQYFGPGTRLTVL.

The rearrangement links TRBV19 to TRBJ1-3, with D perhaps matching TRBD1 (5 bases). The CDR3 totals 15 residues. Per the germline V gene, CDR1 is LNHDA and CDR2 is SQIVND (reference sequence). The V end was cut by 1 base, the J end by 4 bases, with 11 bases between. The DNA for the CDR3 is TGTGCCAGTAGTATAGGATGGGGCTCAGGAAACACCATATATTTT. It yields the protein CASSIGWGSGNTIYF.

The gene calls are TRBV4-1 and TRBJ2-7; TRBD1 matches 9 bases. V lost 1 base, J lost 3 bases, and 4 bases stayed unmatched. This CDR3 comprises 15 residues. CDR1 and CDR2 from the germline V gene are MGHRA and YSYEKL. This chain's CDR3 is CASSQVPGQGYEQYF. CDR3 nucleotides: TGCGCCAGCAGCCAAGTCCCGGGACAGGGCTACGAGCAGTACTTC.

The chain couples TRBV19 to TRBJ1-2, with D uncertain. The CDR3 length is 13 residues. Germline loops: CDR1 LNHDA, CDR2 SQIVND (reference sequence). With 5 bases removed from V and 8 bases from J, the gap between germline ends came to 15 bases. CDR3 bases: TGTGCCAGTAGTCCCCTAAGTGGGAGAGGCTACACCTTC. Translating gives CASSPLSGRGYTF.

The genes are TRBV5-1 and TRBJ2-7, with D uncertain. CDR3 size: 8 residues. From germline, CDR1 is SGHRS and CDR2 YFSETQ. CDR3 DNA sequence: TGCGCTTCCTACGAGCAGTACTTC. Protein sequence: CASYEQYF.

The CDR3 DNA reads as TGTGCCAGCAGTCAAGGGTTCAGTCCTCACAATCAGCCCCAGCATTTT. It codes for CASSQGFSPHNQPQHF. The V gene is TRBV6-2 or TRBV6-3, the J gene TRBJ1-5, with D unclear. The length of the CDR3 is 16 residues. V was shortened by 5 bases and J by 3 bases, with 17 bases between the two germline ends. Germline CDR1 reads MNHEY; CDR2 reads SVGEGT.

The chain has TRBV2 and TRBJ1-1; D unresolved. V was pared by 7 bases and J by 0 bases, with 9 bases between. CDR1 is SNHLY, CDR2 FYNNEI, per germline. The CDR3 contains 13 residues. The CDR3 spells CASTSALNTEAFF. The CDR3 DNA sequence: TGTGCCAGCACTTCAGCCTTGAACACTGAAGCTTTCTTT.

The table lists this clone with a count of one. V usage is TRBV5-5 and J usage is TRBJ1-1; maybe TRBD1 (6 bases). Trimming removed 4 bases at V and 3 bases at J, with 13 bases between. The CDR3 is 14 amino acids. The germline gives CDR1 SGHKS, CDR2 YYEKEE (reference sequence). CDR3 residues: CASSTTGIYTEAFF. In DNA form, the CDR3 reads TGTGCCAGCAGCACCACAGGGATTTACACTGAAGCTTTCTTT.

The genes are TRBV19 and TRBJ1-5, with 8 positions matching TRBD1. V was clipped by 7 bases and J by 2 bases; unmatched bases: 7. The CDR3 covers 15 residues. Germline V gene sequence: CDR1 LNHDA, CDR2 SQIVND (reference sequence). CDR3 protein: CASTDGQGRNQPQHF. CDR3 DNA: TGTGCCAGTACTGACGGACAGGGACGCAATCAGCCCCAGCATTTT.

The V gene is TRBV7-9, the J gene TRBJ2-3; D may be TRBD1 (5 bases). Trimming took 5 bases from V and 6 from J, leaving 9 bases between them. The CDR3 is made up of 12 amino acids. The germline CDR1 and CDR2 sequences are SEHNR and FQNEAQ (reference sequence). CDR3 in amino acids: CASSPRDDTQYF. The CDR3 DNA reads as TGTGCCAGCAGCCCCAGGGATGATACGCAGTATTTT.